This T cell receptor beta chain was captured in a study of cytomegalovirus exposure and HLA in healthy donors. Study information: Within the Caucasian-associated ancestry cluster were around 81% of the roughly 400 genotyped donors. Findings of the study overall: Cytomegalovirus association was assigned to 170 or so TCR beta chains. No immune exposure information besides CMV serostatus was available.

To note about this clone: Its target is unknown.

In the PCR, 60 Vbeta and 13 Jbeta primers were used. Sequenced by immunoSEQ multiplex PCR; TCRdb stores in-frame clones only, minus some. The table includes 90,000 to 130,000 clones, nearly 75% detected once. The sequence was collected from a man aged 30-40 years in good health and CMV-seropositive. The specimen was PBMCs.

CDR3 bases: TGTGCCTGGACCGTAGGGACAGGGAACACTGAAGCTTTCTTT. Its protein is CAWTVGTGNTEAFF. The J gene is TRBJ1-1, the V gene TRBV30, with 8 nucleotides matching TRBD1. This CDR3 spans 14 amino acids. V trimming: 4 bases; J trimming: 1 base; junction bases outside the gene matches: 5. Germline CDR1 is GTSNPN and CDR2 is SVGIG (reference sequence).